Listed below are T cell receptor beta chains from one sample, sequenced in a study of shared clonotypes between healthy human individuals. Clones were sequenced by immunoSEQ multiplex PCR, and TCRdb holds only the in-frame ones, with some missing. The sample includes around 2,000,000 clones, 85% to 95% of them seen just once. Sequencing input: naive CD8+ T cells sorted from blood. The receptors derive from a man aged 18 to 30 in good health. The conserved cysteine and the conserved F or W are not part of the CDR3 here. Each record gives: J gene, V gene, clone size, CDR3 protein. Clone size, where shown, is once, few, many, or a class for clones that have expanded.

>TRBJ2-7|TRBV14|-
ASSYGQAYEQY
>TRBJ1-6|TRBV10-3|-
AMSWDRNYSPLH
>TRBJ1-4|TRBV13|-
ASNSPGEKLF
>TRBJ1-1|TRBV2|-
ASSGQGSPEAF
>TRBJ1-3|TRBV5-1|-
ASSPGAPGNTIY
>TRBJ2-3|TRBV27|-
ATTGGASTDTQY
>TRBJ1-6|TRBV7-9|-
ASSTGQGSSPLH
>TRBJ1-2|TRBV15|-
ATSRDKGIVYGYT
>TRBJ2-5|TRBV25-1|-
ASSGQGLWETQY
>TRBJ2-3|TRBV5-4|-
ASSPPSGGTDTQY
>TRBJ2-7|TRBV5-1|-
ASSLATGTYEQY
>TRBJ1-4|TRBV27|-
ASSSFSSGEKLF
>TRBJ2-1|TRBV5-5|-
ASSFLGSGNNEQF
>TRBJ2-7|TRBV11-2|-
ASSQVFYEQY
>TRBJ1-2|TRBV14|-
ASSLFPGQGAEGYT
>TRBJ2-2|TRBV4-3|-
ASSQVTGNTGELF
>TRBJ2-2|TRBV13|once
ASNDRGNTGELF
>TRBJ1-1|TRBV20-1|once
SASPPEAF
>TRBJ2-1|TRBV19|-
ASSPTGGASNEQF
>TRBJ2-3|TRBV9|-
ASSATAFSTDTQY
>TRBJ2-1|TRBV5-6|-
ASSFDLSYNEQF
>TRBJ2-7|TRBV4-3|-
ASSQVAGEGAYEQY
>TRBJ1-2|TRBV9|-
ASSGLSDGYT
>TRBJ2-7|TRBV6-1|-
ASREEPSYEQY
>TRBJ2-3|TRBV11-3|once
ASSFGGEPDTQY
>TRBJ2-1|TRBV5-1|-
ASSPGRVYNEQF
>TRBJ2-7|TRBV14|once
ASSQVNIDYEQY
>TRBJ1-6|TRBV5-6|few
ASSLNEGSPLH
>TRBJ1-1|TRBV7-9|-
ASSLLGESTEAF
>TRBJ1-4|TRBV25-1|-
ASSELTGVENEKLF
>TRBJ2-7|TRBV9|-
ASSLTPTYEQY
>TRBJ2-7|TRBV11-2|-
ASSWNSYEQY
>TRBJ1-3|TRBV7-9|once
ASSLGGAGGNTIY
>TRBJ2-3|TRBV13|-
ASSADRASDTQY
>TRBJ2-7|TRBV11-2|-
ASSLGGPRYEQY
>TRBJ1-2|TRBV13|-
ASSLRGYGYT
>TRBJ2-5|TRBV9|-
ASSDVAGRQETQY
>TRBJ1-1|TRBV2|-
ASSVRGWTEAF
>TRBJ1-1|TRBV7-9|-
ASSLVSDNTEAF
>TRBJ2-3|TRBV5-6|-
ASVRGLGTDTQY
>TRBJ1-5|TRBV7-9|-
ASSLTSNQPQH
>TRBJ2-5|TRBV7-9|few
ASSLANQETQY
>TRBJ1-1|TRBV6-5|once
ASSSHPGGGHTEAF
>TRBJ2-1|TRBV12-2|-
ASRLPGDVDNEQF
>TRBJ2-5|TRBV28|-
ASSPSGEETQY
>TRBJ2-1|TRBV6-5|-
ASSYSPAGVNEQF
>TRBJ1-4|TRBV6-1|-
ASSESSGQGTEKLF
>TRBJ2-1|TRBV5-6|-
ASSLALAGFNEQF